These 7 T cell receptor beta chains came from one sample sequenced in a study of TIL therapy for anti-PD-1-resistant metastatic lung cancer. This sample's time point: pre-treatment sample, taken before nivolumab and TIL therapy. This was the immunoSEQ v3 assay. Method: immunoSEQ multiplex PCR; TCRdb's copy keeps in-frame clones and lacks some. The sample records about 52,000 clones, around three quarters being singletons. The sample in question was blood, obtained at baseline. Receptors originate from a woman between 25 and 80 years old with non-small cell lung cancer.

The CDR3 DNA follows: TGCGCCAGCAGACCGGGGACTGGCTCCTACGAGCAGTACTTC. Protein: CASRPGTGSYEQYF. This sequence joins TRBV5-1 and TRBJ2-7; D possibly corresponds to TRBD2 (6 bases). V shed 5 bases and J shed 0 bases, with 12 bases lying between them. CDR3 length: 14 residues. The germline V gene has CDR1 SGHRS and CDR2 YFSETQ.

Only a few counts were recorded for this clone. V and J are TRBV6-4 and TRBJ2-3, with TRBD2 identical over 9 bases. Germline assignment: CDR1 MRHNA and CDR2 SNTAGT. Germline trimming cut 2 bases from V and 4 bases from J; bases unmatched to any gene: 4. This CDR3 has 15 amino acids. DNA of the CDR3: TGTGCCAGCAGTGACGTAGCGGGAGCGGCAGATACGCAGTATTTT. Encoded protein: CASSDVAGAADTQYF.

The rearrangement uses TRBV5-1 and TRBJ1-4; D is undetermined. V lost 3 bases to trimming and J lost 6 bases, with 12 bases between them. CDR1 is SGHRS, CDR2 YFSETQ, per germline. The CDR3 sequence is 14 residues long. CDR3 in DNA: TGCGCCAGCAGCTCTACAGTCGACCATGAAAAACTGTTTTTT. This translates into CASSSTVDHEKLFF.

The chain employs TRBV6-6 and TRBJ1-2, with a possible D match to TRBD1 (5 bases). CDR1 is MNHNY and CDR2 is SVGAGI in the germline V gene (reference sequence). The CDR3 has 11 amino acids. Trimming left V 6 bases short and J 4 bases short, with 6 bases between. The CDR3 loop reads CASSGGYGYTF. CDR3 coding DNA: TGTGCCAGCAGCGGGGGCTATGGCTACACCTTC.

This chain connects TRBV11-2 to TRBJ2-5; TRBD2 aligns across 14 bases. This CDR3 region has 19 residues. Losses at the gene ends were 1 base for V and 4 bases for J; bases not matched to a gene: 11. Germline V gene sequence: CDR1 SGHAT, CDR2 FQNNGV. The CDR3: CASSLAGLAGVRVGETQYF. CDR3 coding DNA: TGTGCCAGCAGCTTAGCGGGACTAGCGGGAGTTCGGGTTGGAGAGACCCAGTACTTC.

The chain employs TRBV18 and TRBJ2-3, with 9 nucleotides matching TRBD2. Germline V gene data show CDR1 as KGHSH and CDR2 as LQKENI. Trimming removed 0 bases from V and 6 bases from J; junction bases left unmatched: 7. This CDR3 spans 16 amino acids. The CDR3 DNA is TGTGCCAGCTCACCACCGCCTAGCGGGACTTTTGATACGCAGTATTTT. It encodes CASSPPPSGTFDTQYF.

The chain recombines TRBV18 with TRBJ2-1; D not certain. The CDR3 is made up of 12 amino acids. Trimming pared 1 base from V and 14 bases from J, leaving 12 bases between. The germline V gene has CDR1 KGHSH and CDR2 LQKENI. The CDR3 protein is CASSPRTSGEFF. CDR3 nucleotide sequence: TGTGCCAGCTCACCACGTACTTCTGGGGAGTTCTTC.